This T cell receptor beta chain was captured in a study of vaccination effects on CD4 cells after COVID-19. Study findings and constraints: Marked contraction was observed in infection-induced and vaccine-induced clones late after vaccination.

ViraFEST assay sequencing came after antigen-specific CD4+ T cells were expanded with viral peptide pools. Subsequent to a culture period of around 10 days, CD4+ T cells were isolated. Concerning this clone itself: Its antigen is undetermined.

Libraries were prepared by immunoSEQ multiplex PCR; TCRdb keeps only in-frame clonotypes and omits some of them. Of 20,000 to 25,000 clones listed, around 72% are singletons. The material sequenced was CD4+ T cells from PBMCs cultured with HCoV-229E spike peptides, taken before COVID-19 vaccination. The TCR sequence derives from a human donor who received a COVID-19 vaccine.

The CDR3 DNA sequence: TGCAGTGCTAGTAGACAGCAAGAGACCCAGTACTTC. As protein: CSASRQQETQYF. V is TRBV20-1 and J is TRBJ2-5, with a tentative D call TRBD1 (5 bases). The CDR3 consists of 12 residues. Trimming cost V 3 bases and J 2 bases, with 7 bases left between them. Germline CDR1 is DFQATT and CDR2 is SNEGSKA (reference sequence).